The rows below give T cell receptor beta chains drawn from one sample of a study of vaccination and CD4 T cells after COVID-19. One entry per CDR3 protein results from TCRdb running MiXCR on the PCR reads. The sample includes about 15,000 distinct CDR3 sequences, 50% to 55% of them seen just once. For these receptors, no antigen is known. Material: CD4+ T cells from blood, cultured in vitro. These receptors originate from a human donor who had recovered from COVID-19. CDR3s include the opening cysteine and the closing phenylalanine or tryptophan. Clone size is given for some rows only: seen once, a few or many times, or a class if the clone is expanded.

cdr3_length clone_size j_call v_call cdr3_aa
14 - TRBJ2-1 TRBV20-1 CSARRTSGRNEQFF
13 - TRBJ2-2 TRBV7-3 CASSQTNTGELFF
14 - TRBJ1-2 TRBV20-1 CSATPGTTHRGYTF
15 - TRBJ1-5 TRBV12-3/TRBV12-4 CASARKGIGFQPQHF
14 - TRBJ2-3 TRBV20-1 CSARDPGVGDTQYF
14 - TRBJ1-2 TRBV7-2 CASSGGDGFYGYTF
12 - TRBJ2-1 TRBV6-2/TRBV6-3 CASSYPPNEQFF
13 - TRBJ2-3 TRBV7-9 CASSLGSADTQYF
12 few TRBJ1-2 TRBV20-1 CSAHNRPGGYTF
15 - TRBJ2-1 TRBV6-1 CASSTGTGAYNEQFF
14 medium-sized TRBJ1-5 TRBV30 CASRAGGPNQPQHF
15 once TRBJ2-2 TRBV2 CASRELIGRFGELFF
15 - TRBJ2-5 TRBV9 CASSVAVGGKETQYF
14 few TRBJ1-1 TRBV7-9 CASSLNRGDTEAFF
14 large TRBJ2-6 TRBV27 CASSLRGTTGVLTF
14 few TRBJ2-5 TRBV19 CASRLDASQETQYF
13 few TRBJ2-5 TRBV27 CASSYRQGETQYF
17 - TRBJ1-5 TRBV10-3 CAISESLRAGWNQPQHF
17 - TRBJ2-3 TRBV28 CASSFWGRREQTDTQYF
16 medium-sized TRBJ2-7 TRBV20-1 CSASGTGDATSYEQYF
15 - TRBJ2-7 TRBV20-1 CSARDPASNPYEQYF
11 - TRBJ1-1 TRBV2 CASRRDTEAFF
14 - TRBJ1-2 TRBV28 CASVLPYSNYGYTF
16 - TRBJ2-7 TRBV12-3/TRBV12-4 CASSSPPGTGSYEQYF
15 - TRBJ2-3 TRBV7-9 CASSRGQLGPDTQYF
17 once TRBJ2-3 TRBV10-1 CASSEVLQSLSTDTQYF
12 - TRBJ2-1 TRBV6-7 CASSYADITGFF
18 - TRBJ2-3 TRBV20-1 CSARDRRGASGRRDTQYF
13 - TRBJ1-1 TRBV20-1 CSARSYREKEAFF
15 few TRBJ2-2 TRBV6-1 CASSRGDFDTGELFF
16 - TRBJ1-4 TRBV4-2 CASSQDSLATNEKLFF
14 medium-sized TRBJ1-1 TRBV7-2 CASSPFQGGTEAFF
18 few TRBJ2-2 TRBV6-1 CASSHGRPSGTNTGELFF
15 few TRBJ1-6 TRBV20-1 CSARGGKRDNSPLHF
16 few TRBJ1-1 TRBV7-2 CASSLRPGGLNTEAFF
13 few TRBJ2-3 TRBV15 CATSRDPSDTQYF
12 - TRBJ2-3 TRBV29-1 CSVWRGGDTQYF
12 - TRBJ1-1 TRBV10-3 CASHQGDTEAFF
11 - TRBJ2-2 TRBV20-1 CSVWRAGELFF
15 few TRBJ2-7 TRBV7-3 CASSLTGTDNYEQYF
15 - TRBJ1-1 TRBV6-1 CASLLGTGRNTEAFF
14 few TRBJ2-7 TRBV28 CASSQQGGRDEQYF
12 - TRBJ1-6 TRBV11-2 CASSLFNSPLHF
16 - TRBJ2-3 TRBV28 CASSPTGTSVLDTQYF
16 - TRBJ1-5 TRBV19 CASHRDRGRRGQPQHF
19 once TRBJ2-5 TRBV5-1 CASSLIMRTQIAGQETQYF
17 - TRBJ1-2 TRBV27 CASSVTTGVGINYGYTF
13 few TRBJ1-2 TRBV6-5 CASSSGLNYGYTF
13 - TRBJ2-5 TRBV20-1 CSATAGRGETQYF
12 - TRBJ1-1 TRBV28 CASSLGDTEAFF
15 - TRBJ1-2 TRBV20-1 CSARDRRLTNYGYTF
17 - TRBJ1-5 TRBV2 CASRPLQRGYGNQPQHF
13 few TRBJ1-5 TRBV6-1 CASSGTLNQPQHF
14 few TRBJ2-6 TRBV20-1 CSASDRVGANVLTF
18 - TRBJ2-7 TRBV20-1 CSAPSPPTGRGTTYEQYF